The entry that follows covers one TCR beta chain sequence. The PCR contained 60 Vbeta and 13 Jbeta primers. The repertoire was sequenced with immunoSEQ multiplex PCR; TCRdb's copy has only in-frame clones and lacks some. The sample shows 120,000 or so clones, about 84% of them seen only once. This CDR3 is built from 15 residues. V lost 4 bases and J lost 2; bases outside the gene matches: 6. Germline CDR1 and CDR2: MNHNS and SASEGT. This sample stems from a study of cytomegalovirus exposure and HLA in healthy donors. The sequenced sample was PBMCs. This receptor was obtained from a man between 18 and 29 years old in good health and CMV-seropositive. This sequence joins TRBV6-1 and TRBJ2-5; 8 nucleotides match TRBD2. In nucleotides, the CDR3 is TGTGCCAGCAGTGCAGTACTAGCGGCACAAGAGACCCAGTACTTC. This translates into CASSAVLAAQETQYF.